This T cell receptor beta chain appears in the sequencing data of a study of CD8+CD57+ T cells in acquired aplastic anemia. Deletions cut 3 bases from V and 9 bases from J, with 14 bases between. The CDR3 runs 13 residues. The germline V gene encodes CDR1 SNHLY and CDR2 FYNNEI. Template material for TCR beta VDJ and CDR3 profiling consisted of genomic DNA. Each CDR3 protein gets one entry after TCRdb re-called the reads with MiXCR. There are hundreds of thousands of distinct CDR3 sequences in the sample; 65% to 80% occur only once, and under 5% lies in the top ten. Sequenced input: sorted CD4+, CD8+, or CD8+CD57+ T cells (not recorded which) from PBMCs. V gene TRBV2 combines with J gene TRBJ1-2; tentatively, D is TRBD1 (5 bases). The clonotype originates from a human donor in good health, serving as a control. The CDR3 loop reads CASSETVGFSYTF. The CDR3 nucleotides read TGTGCCAGCAGTGAGACAGTCGGTTTCAGCTACACCTTC.